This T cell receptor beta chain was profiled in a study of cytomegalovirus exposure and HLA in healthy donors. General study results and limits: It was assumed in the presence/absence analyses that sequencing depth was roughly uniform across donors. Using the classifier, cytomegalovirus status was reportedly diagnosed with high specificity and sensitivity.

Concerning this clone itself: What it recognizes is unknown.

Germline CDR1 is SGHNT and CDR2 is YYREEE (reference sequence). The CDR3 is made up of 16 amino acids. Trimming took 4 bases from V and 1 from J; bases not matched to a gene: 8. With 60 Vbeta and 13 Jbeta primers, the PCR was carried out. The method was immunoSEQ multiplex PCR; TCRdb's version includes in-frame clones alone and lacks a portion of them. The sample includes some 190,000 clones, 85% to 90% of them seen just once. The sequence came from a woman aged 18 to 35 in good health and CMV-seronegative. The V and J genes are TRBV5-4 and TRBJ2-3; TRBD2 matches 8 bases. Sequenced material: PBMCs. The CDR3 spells CASSLGGSGGTDTQYF. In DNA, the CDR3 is TGTGCCAGCAGCCTGGGGGGTAGCGGGGGCACAGATACGCAGTATTTT.